Sequencing of this T cell receptor beta chain was carried out in a study of CD8 T cells in ankylosing spondylitis. TCRdb reanalysed the 5' RACE reads using MiXCR and keeps one entry per CDR3 protein. The sample yields 150,000 to 250,000 distinct CDR3 sequences, about 13% seen once. This clonotype occurred a few times. Trimming removed 1 base from V and 3 bases from J; junction bases left unmatched: 6. The germline gives CDR1 SNHLY, CDR2 FYNNEI. CDR3 length equals 16 residues. Sequencing input: blood, either unsorted or a sorted T cell fraction (not recorded which). The chain uses TRBV2 and TRBJ2-7; 10 bases map to TRBD1. The sequence was obtained from a male donor with ankylosing spondylitis or in good health (not recorded which). DNA for the CDR3: TGTGCCAGCAGTGAAGGTGTAGGGACAGGGGACTACGAGCAGTACTTC. Protein sequence: CASSEGVGTGDYEQYF.